A selection of T cell receptor beta chains follows, all from one sample in a study of blood T cell repertoires in COVID-19. The method was immunoSEQ multiplex PCR; TCRdb's version includes in-frame clones alone and lacks a portion of them. The sample holds 70,000 to 95,000 clones, approximately 92% seen once. Specimen: peripheral blood. These receptor sequences come from a woman in her sixties or seventies with active COVID-19. The CDR3 runs from the conserved cysteine through the conserved F or W. D genes are given only for firm matches. Expanded clones get a size class; other rows say once, few or many, or leave the size out.

>TRBV12-5|NA|TRBJ1-6|NA
CASGPAGDNSPLHF
TGTGCTAGTGGTCCCGCGGGGGATAATTCACCCCTCCACTTT
>TRBV5-1|NA|TRBJ1-2|TRBD1
CASSLGGRGYGYTF
TGCGCCAGCAGCTTAGGGGGCAGGGGATATGGCTACACCTTC
>TRBV10-2|NA|TRBJ1-6|TRBD1
CASSESGQGPSPLHF
TGCGCCAGCAGTGAGTCGGGACAGGGTCCATCACCCCTCCACTTT
>TRBV28|once|TRBJ2-7|TRBD1
CASTDRAYEQYF
TGTGCCAGCACCGACAGGGCCTACGAGCAGTACTTC
>TRBV27|NA|TRBJ1-1|TRBD1
CASSRDSSEAFF
TGTGCCAGCAGTCGGGACAGTTCTGAAGCTTTCTTT
>TRBV7-9|NA|TRBJ2-7|NA
CASSTSGLSSYEQYF
TGTGCCAGCAGCACCAGCGGGCTAAGCTCCTACGAGCAGTACTTC
>TRBV11-3|NA|TRBJ2-3|TRBD1
CASSSRTGDTDTQYF
TGTGCCAGCAGCTCCCGGACAGGGGACACAGATACGCAGTATTTT
>TRBV28|once|TRBJ1-5|NA
CATIGTPSNQPQHF
TGTGCCACCATCGGGACTCCCAGCAATCAGCCCCAGCATTTT
>TRBV3-1/TRBV3-2|once|TRBJ2-3|NA
CASSERRASTDTQYF
TGTGCCAGCAGTGAGAGGCGGGCTAGCACAGATACGCAGTATTTT
>TRBV9|NA|TRBJ1-6|NA
CASSVKGENSPLHF
TGTGCCAGCAGCGTAAAGGGAGAAAATTCACCCCTCCACTTT
>TRBV28|few|TRBJ1-2|NA
CASSSFMTGGYTF
TGTGCCAGCAGTTCCTTCATGACAGGCGGCTACACCTTC
>TRBV6-5|NA|TRBJ1-5|NA
CASSYYRDSNQPQHF
TGTGCCAGCAGTTACTACAGGGATAGCAATCAGCCCCAGCATTTT
>TRBV10-1|few|TRBJ2-7|TRBD2
CASSDRLAGGPDEQYF
TGCGCCAGCAGTGACCGACTAGCGGGAGGGCCTGACGAGCAGTACTTC
>TRBV12-3/TRBV12-4|NA|TRBJ2-2|NA
CASSFSHTGELFF
TGTGCCAGCAGTTTTAGTCACACCGGGGAGCTGTTTTTT
>TRBV7-3|NA|TRBJ2-5|TRBD1
CASSLRGQVTQETQYF
TGTGCCAGCAGCTTGAGGGGACAGGTAACACAAGAGACCCAGTACTTC
>TRBV9|NA|TRBJ2-3|NA
CASSVTSWQPTDTQYF
TGTGCCAGCAGCGTGACTAGTTGGCAACCCACAGATACGCAGTATTTT
>TRBV6-1|NA|TRBJ1-2|TRBD1
CASSEGQGGVYGYTF
TGTGCCAGCAGTGAGGGCCAGGGGGGCGTCTATGGCTACACCTTC
>TRBV11-2|NA|TRBJ1-2|TRBD1
CASSLVGQAQGYGYTF
TGTGCCAGCAGCTTGGTTGGACAGGCCCAGGGCTATGGCTACACCTTC
>TRBV4-1|few|TRBJ1-1|NA
CASSQAPWRNTEAFF
TGCGCCAGCAGCCAAGCCCCTTGGAGGAACACTGAAGCTTTCTTT
>TRBV19|NA|TRBJ2-7|TRBD1
CASSTGTGTYEQYF
TGTGCCAGTAGTACCGGGACAGGGACCTACGAGCAGTACTTC
>TRBV2|NA|TRBJ2-7|NA
CASSRQPSYEQYF
TGTGCCAGCTCGAGACAGCCCTCCTACGAGCAGTACTTC
>TRBV7-2|once|TRBJ1-6|TRBD1
CASSPGQVQNSPLHF
TGTGCCAGCAGCCCCGGACAGGTTCAAAATTCACCCCTCCACTTT
>TRBV5-1|NA|TRBJ2-4|NA
CASSLAQGKGNIQYF
TGCGCCAGCAGCTTGGCCCAGGGGAAAGGGAACATTCAGTACTTC
>TRBV7-3|NA|TRBJ2-1|NA
CASSLLAGPYNEQFF
TGTGCCAGCAGCTTACTCGCGGGACCCTACAATGAGCAGTTCTTC
>TRBV28|once|TRBJ2-3|TRBD2
CASSTDPGLAGGRDTQYF
TGTGCCAGCAGTACGGATCCGGGACTAGCGGGAGGAAGGGATACGCAGTATTTT
>TRBV28|once|TRBJ2-1|TRBD2
CASYSGGSYNEQFF
TGTGCCAGCTACTCGGGAGGCTCCTACAATGAGCAGTTCTTC
>TRBV28|NA|TRBJ2-5|NA
CASGGTVQETQYF
TGTGCCAGCGGGGGGACAGTGCAAGAGACCCAGTACTTC
>TRBV4-1|NA|TRBJ1-4|NA
CASSLKGRRQATNEKLFF
TGCGCCAGCAGCCTTAAAGGGCGGAGGCAAGCAACTAATGAAAAACTGTTTTTT
>TRBV6-5|NA|TRBJ2-7|NA
CASSPSAGYEQYF
TGTGCCAGCAGTCCGAGCGCAGGGTACGAGCAGTACTTC
>TRBV6-2/TRBV6-3|once|TRBJ2-5|NA
CASSYSGVPAWETQYF
TGTGCCAGCAGTTACTCGGGAGTCCCGGCCTGGGAGACCCAGTACTTC
>TRBV30|NA|TRBJ2-2|TRBD2
CATTSGGGTGELFF
TGTGCCACGACTAGCGGGGGGGGCACCGGGGAGCTGTTTTTT
>TRBV7-9|NA|TRBJ2-4|TRBD1
CASSGQGAGVTKNIQYF
TGTGCCAGCAGCGGACAGGGGGCAGGTGTGACCAAAAACATTCAGTACTTC
>TRBV11-2|few|TRBJ1-2|NA
CASSLDPAGLHGYTF
TGTGCCAGCAGCTTAGATCCGGCAGGGTTGCATGGCTACACCTTC
>TRBV7-2|NA|TRBJ2-3|NA
CASSLGGAEDTQYF
TGTGCCAGCAGCTTGGGGGGGGCTGAGGATACGCAGTATTTT
>TRBV28|NA|TRBJ1-5|NA
CASSFVQSNQPQHF
TGTGCCAGCAGTTTTGTACAGTCTAATCAGCCCCAGCATTTT
>TRBV7-9|NA|TRBJ2-5|TRBD2
CASSFWGSGREETQYF
TGTGCCAGCAGCTTTTGGGGTAGCGGGAGGGAAGAGACCCAGTACTTC
>TRBV4-1|NA|TRBJ1-3|NA
CASSQGRLGGNTIYF
TGCGCCAGCAGCCAAGGGCGGTTAGGTGGAAACACCATATATTTT
>TRBV7-8|NA|TRBJ1-1|TRBD1
CASSGWGGQGTEAFF
TGTGCCAGCAGCGGTTGGGGGGGACAGGGGACTGAAGCTTTCTTT
>TRBV28|NA|TRBJ2-3|TRBD2
CASSPKRTSGISADTQYF
TGTGCCAGCAGCCCTAAACGGACTAGCGGGATAAGCGCAGATACGCAGTATTTT
>TRBV6-5|once|TRBJ2-3|TRBD1
CASSYLTGGSTDTQYF
TGTGCCAGCAGTTACTTAACAGGGGGTAGCACAGATACGCAGTATTTT
>TRBV9|NA|TRBJ1-5|NA
CASSSTTGRHTTHYSNQPQHF
TGTGCCAGCAGCTCGACGACAGGCCGCCATACTACTCACTATAGCAATCAGCCCCAGCATTTT
>TRBV28|NA|TRBJ1-2|NA
CASSDQGRGYGYTF
TGTGCCAGCAGTGACCAGGGAAGGGGCTATGGCTACACCTTC
>TRBV10-3|NA|TRBJ2-2|TRBD1
CAIKETGPDTGELFF
TGTGCCATCAAAGAGACAGGGCCCGACACCGGGGAGCTGTTTTTT
>TRBV28|NA|TRBJ1-1|TRBD1
CASSLAGDRVNTEAFF
TGTGCCAGCAGTTTAGCGGGGGACAGGGTTAACACTGAAGCTTTCTTT
>TRBV14|NA|TRBJ1-2|TRBD1
CASSQDITGAMKGYTF
TGTGCCAGCAGCCAAGATATAACAGGGGCTATGAAGGGCTACACCTTC
>TRBV28|NA|TRBJ2-3|TRBD2
CASSLALAGGWGTDTQYF
TGTGCCAGCAGTTTGGCGCTAGCGGGGGGGTGGGGCACAGATACGCAGTATTTT
>TRBV3-1/TRBV3-2|NA|TRBJ2-6|TRBD2
CASSQVMLLAGASGANVLTF
TGTGCCAGCAGCCAAGTGATGTTGCTAGCGGGAGCCTCTGGGGCCAACGTCCTGACTTTC
>TRBV2|NA|TRBJ1-6|NA
CASSYRVNNSPLHF
TGTGCCAGCAGTTACAGGGTTAATAATTCACCCCTCCACTTT
>TRBV7-2|NA|TRBJ1-3|TRBD1
CASSLGPVGGSSGNTIYF
TGTGCCAGCAGCTTGGGGCCTGTAGGGGGCAGTTCTGGAAACACCATATATTTT
>TRBV7-2|NA|TRBJ1-3|TRBD1
CASSFRPGTGGGNTIYF
TGTGCCAGCAGCTTTCGCCCCGGGACAGGAGGAGGAAACACCATATATTTT
>TRBV4-1|NA|TRBJ2-5|NA
CASSQGARPEETQYF
TGCGCCAGCAGCCAAGGAGCTAGACCTGAAGAGACCCAGTACTTC
>TRBV5-1|NA|TRBJ1-4|NA
CASSLARSNEKLFF
TGCGCCAGCAGCTTGGCGAGATCAAATGAAAAACTGTTTTTT
>TRBV2|NA|TRBJ2-2|NA
CASSVPRGLTGELFF
TGTGCCAGCAGTGTCCCCAGGGGTCTCACCGGGGAGCTGTTTTTT
>TRBV19|NA|TRBJ2-7|NA
CASSSASYEQYF
TGTGCCAGTAGCAGCGCATCCTACGAGCAGTACTTC
>TRBV3-1/TRBV3-2|NA|TRBJ2-7|NA
CASSSPYEQYF
TGTGCCAGCAGCTCTCCCTACGAGCAGTACTTC
>TRBV7-2|NA|TRBJ2-1|TRBD2
CASSSSGGINEQFF
TGTGCCAGCAGCAGTAGCGGGGGGATCAATGAGCAGTTCTTC
>TRBV6-5|NA|TRBJ1-6|TRBD1
CASRGQVNSPLHF
TGTGCCAGCAGGGGACAGGTGAATTCACCCCTCCACTTT
>TRBV9|NA|TRBJ2-3|NA
CASSVDQGLGTDTQYF
TGTGCCAGCAGCGTAGATCAGGGGTTAGGCACAGATACGCAGTATTTT
>TRBV9|NA|TRBJ2-1|NA
CASSVGAGSSYNEQFF
TGTGCCAGCAGCGTAGGGGCGGGAAGCTCCTACAATGAGCAGTTCTTC